The clone carrying this T cell receptor beta chain counts as medium-sized (0.01 to 0.1%). What it recognizes is unknown. This entry comes from a study of neurological immune-mediated disorders. The CDR3 loop spans 14 amino acids. CDR1 LNHNV and CDR2 YYDKDF come from the germline V gene (reference sequence). Trimming cost V 0 bases and J 0 bases, with 6 bases left between them. Study-wide results and caveats: None of the CDR3 amino acid sequences of expanded clones recurred across subjects, suggesting private repertoires in all groups.

Each CDR3 protein gets one entry after TCRdb re-called the 5' RACE reads with MiXCR. Among roughly 55,000 distinct CDR3 sequences listed, approximately 16% were seen once. This TCR came from a man aged 55 to 69 in good health. This chain uses TRBV15 with TRBJ2-7; weak D call: TRBD1 (5 bases). The sequencing sample was made of PBMCs. In DNA form, the CDR3 reads TGTGCCACCAGCAGAGAGACAGCCTCCTACGAGCAGTACTTC. Its translation is CATSRETASYEQYF.